This T cell receptor beta chain was recovered during a study of blood T cell repertoires in COVID-19. Study-wide context: There were acute and convalescent COVID-19 samples, and they came from the United States, Italy and Spain.

CDR1 and CDR2 (germline): MNHEY, SMNVEV (reference sequence). V was clipped by 3 bases and J by 1 base, with 12 bases between them. CDR3 size: 15 residues. As processed by the authors: Cell counts per sample came from amplifying reference gene primers. TCRdb's table, derived via immunoSEQ multiplex PCR, lists solely in-frame clones and lacks some. V, J and clone size reflect that table, while D and trimming were determined from the DNA. The sample comprises roughly 290,000 clones, approximately 87% of which are singletons, and about 8% rests with the top ten. This chain connects TRBV27 to TRBJ1-1, with a possible D match to TRBD1 (6 bases). Material for sequencing was peripheral blood. The receptor was isolated from a woman aged 45-59 years who had recovered from COVID-19. DNA for the CDR3: TGTGCCAGCAGTTTTCGGCAGGGGCGGAACACTGAAGCTTTCTTT. Its translation: CASSFRQGRNTEAFF.